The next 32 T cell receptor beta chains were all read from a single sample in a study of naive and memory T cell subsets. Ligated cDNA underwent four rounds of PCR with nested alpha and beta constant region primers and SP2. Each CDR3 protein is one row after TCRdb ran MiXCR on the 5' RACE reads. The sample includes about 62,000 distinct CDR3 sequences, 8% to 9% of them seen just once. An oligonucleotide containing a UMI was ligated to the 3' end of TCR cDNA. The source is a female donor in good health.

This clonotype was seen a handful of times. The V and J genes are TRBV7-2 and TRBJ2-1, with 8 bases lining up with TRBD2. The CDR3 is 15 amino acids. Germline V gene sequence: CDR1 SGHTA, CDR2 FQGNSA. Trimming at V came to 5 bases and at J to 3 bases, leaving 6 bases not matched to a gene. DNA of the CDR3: TGTGCCAGCAGCCTTAGCGGGGTTATCTACAATGAGCAGTTCTTC. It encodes CASSLSGVIYNEQFF.

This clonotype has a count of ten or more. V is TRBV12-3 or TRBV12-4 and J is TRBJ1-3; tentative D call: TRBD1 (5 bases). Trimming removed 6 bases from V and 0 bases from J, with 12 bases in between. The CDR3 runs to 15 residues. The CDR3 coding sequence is TGTGCCAGCAGACCGGGACTGTTCTCTGGAAACACCATATATTTT. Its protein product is CASRPGLFSGNTIYF.

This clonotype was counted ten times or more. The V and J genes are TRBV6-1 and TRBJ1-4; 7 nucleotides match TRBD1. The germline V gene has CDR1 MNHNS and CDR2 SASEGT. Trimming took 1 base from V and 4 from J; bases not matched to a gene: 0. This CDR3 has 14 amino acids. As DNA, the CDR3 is TGTGCCAGCAGTGAAGGACAGGGTAATGAAAAACTGTTTTTT. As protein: CASSEGQGNEKLFF.

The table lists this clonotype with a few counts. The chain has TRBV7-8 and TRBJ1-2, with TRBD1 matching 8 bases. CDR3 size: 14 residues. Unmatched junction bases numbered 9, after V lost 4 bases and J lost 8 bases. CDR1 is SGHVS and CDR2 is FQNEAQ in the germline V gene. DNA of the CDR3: TGTGCCAGCAGCTCCAGGGGGCGTGGGCTGGGCTACACCTTC. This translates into CASSSRGRGLGYTF. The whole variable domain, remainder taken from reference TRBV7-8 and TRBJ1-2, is GAGVSQSPRYKVAKRGQDVALRCDPISGHVSLFWYQQALGQGPEFLTYFQNEAQLDKSGLPSDRFFAERPEGSVSTLKIQRTQQEDSAVYLCASSSRGRGLGYTFGSGTRLTVV.

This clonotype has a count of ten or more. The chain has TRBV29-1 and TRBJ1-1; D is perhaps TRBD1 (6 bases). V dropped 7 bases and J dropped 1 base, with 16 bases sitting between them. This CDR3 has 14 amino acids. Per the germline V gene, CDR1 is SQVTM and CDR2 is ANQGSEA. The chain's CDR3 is CSAGGGRGNTEAFF. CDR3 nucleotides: TGCAGCGCTGGAGGCGGCAGGGGGAACACTGAAGCTTTCTTT.

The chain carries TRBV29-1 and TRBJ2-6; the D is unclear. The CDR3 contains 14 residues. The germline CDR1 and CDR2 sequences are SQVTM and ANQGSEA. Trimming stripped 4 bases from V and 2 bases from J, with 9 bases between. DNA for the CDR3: TGCAGCGTTGTTGTCGGAGCTGGGGCCAACGTCCTGACTTTC. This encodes CSVVVGAGANVLTF.

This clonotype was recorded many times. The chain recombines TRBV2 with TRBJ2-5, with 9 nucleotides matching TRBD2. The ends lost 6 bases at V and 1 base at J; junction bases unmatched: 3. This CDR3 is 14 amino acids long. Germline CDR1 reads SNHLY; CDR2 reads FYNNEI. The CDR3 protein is CASSLAGVQETQYF. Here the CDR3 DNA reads TGTGCCAGCAGCTTAGCGGGAGTCCAAGAGACCCAGTACTTC.

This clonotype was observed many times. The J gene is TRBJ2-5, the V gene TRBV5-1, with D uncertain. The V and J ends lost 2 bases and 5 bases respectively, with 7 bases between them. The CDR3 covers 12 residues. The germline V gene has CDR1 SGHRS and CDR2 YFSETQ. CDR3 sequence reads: CASSFYGETQYF. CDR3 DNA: TGCGCCAGCAGCTTCTACGGGGAGACCCAGTACTTC. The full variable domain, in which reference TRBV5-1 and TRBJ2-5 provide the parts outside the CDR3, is KAGVTQTPRYLIKTRGQQVTLSCSPISGHRSVSWYQQTPGQGLQFLFEYFSETQRNKGNFPGRFSGRQFSNSRSEMNVSTLELGDSALYLCASSFYGETQYFGPGTRLLVL.

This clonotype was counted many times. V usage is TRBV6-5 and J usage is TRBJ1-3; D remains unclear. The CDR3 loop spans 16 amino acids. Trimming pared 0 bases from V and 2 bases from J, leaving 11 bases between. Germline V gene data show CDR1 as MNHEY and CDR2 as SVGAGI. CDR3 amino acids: CASSYSIPRAGNTIYF. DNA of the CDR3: TGTGCCAGCAGTTACTCCATCCCAAGGGCTGGAAACACCATATATTTT.

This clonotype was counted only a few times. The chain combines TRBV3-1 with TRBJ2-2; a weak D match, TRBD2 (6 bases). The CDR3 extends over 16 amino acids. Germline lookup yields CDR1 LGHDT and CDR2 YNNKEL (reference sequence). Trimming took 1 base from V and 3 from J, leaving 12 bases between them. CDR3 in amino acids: CASSQGIQRDTGELFF. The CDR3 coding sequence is TGTGCCAGCAGCCAAGGAATCCAGCGGGACACCGGGGAGCTGTTTTTT. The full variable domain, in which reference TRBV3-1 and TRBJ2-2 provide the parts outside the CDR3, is DTAVSQTPKYLVTQMGNDKSIKCEQNLGHDTMYWYKQDSKKFLKIMFSYNNKELIINETVPNRFSPKSPDKAHLNLHINSLELGDSAVYFCASSQGIQRDTGELFFGEGSRLTVL.

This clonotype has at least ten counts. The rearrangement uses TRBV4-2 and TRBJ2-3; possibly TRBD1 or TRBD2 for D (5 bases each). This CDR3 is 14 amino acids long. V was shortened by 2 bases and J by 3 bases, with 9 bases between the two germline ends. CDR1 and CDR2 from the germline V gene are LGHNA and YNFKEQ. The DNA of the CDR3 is TGTGCCAGCAGCCAATCCGAGGGGACAGATACGCAGTATTTT. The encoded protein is CASSQSEGTDTQYF.

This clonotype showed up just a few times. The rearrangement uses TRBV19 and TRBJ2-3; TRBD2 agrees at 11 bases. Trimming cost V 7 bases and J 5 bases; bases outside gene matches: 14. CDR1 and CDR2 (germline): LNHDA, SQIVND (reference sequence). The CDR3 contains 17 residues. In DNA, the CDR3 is TGTGCCAGTACGCCGGCTAGCGGGGGGCTAGGAGAAGATACGCAGTATTTT. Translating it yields CASTPASGGLGEDTQYF.

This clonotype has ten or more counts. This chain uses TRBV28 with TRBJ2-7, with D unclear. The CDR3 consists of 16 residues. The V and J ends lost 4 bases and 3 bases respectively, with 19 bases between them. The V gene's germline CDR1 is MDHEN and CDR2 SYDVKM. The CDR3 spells CASSSPQWGFSYEQYF. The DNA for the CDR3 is TGTGCCAGCAGTTCCCCACAGTGGGGATTTAGCTACGAGCAGTACTTC.

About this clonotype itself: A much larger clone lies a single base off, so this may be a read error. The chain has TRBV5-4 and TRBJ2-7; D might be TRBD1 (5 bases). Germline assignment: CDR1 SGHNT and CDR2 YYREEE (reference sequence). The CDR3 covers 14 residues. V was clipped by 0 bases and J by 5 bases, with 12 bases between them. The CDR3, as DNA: TGTGCCAGCAGCTTGGAGACAGTGAGCGACGAGCAGTACTTC. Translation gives CASSLETVSDEQYF.

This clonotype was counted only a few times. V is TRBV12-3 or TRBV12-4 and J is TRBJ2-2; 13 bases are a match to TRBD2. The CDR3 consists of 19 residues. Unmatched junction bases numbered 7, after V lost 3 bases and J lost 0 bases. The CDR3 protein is CASSFTLGLAGSNTGELFF. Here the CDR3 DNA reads TGTGCCAGCAGTTTCACCCTGGGACTAGCGGGATCGAACACCGGGGAGCTGTTTTTT.

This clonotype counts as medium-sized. Here the CDR3 reads CSVDGGDRGYNEQFF. The DNA for the CDR3 is TGCAGCGTTGATGGGGGAGACAGGGGATACAATGAGCAGTTCTTC. The rearrangement joins TRBV29-1 to TRBJ2-1; 8 bases align to TRBD1. There are 15 residues in the CDR3. Germline assignment: CDR1 SQVTM and CDR2 ANQGSEA. After removal of 3 bases from V and 4 bases from J, the junction contained 8 bases not matched to a gene.

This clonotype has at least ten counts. The CDR3 here is CASSLVRGGEKLFF. The CDR3 region has the DNA TGTGCCAGCAGCTTAGTTAGGGGTGGGGAAAAACTGTTTTTT. The chain has TRBV7-8 and TRBJ1-4; a possible D gene is TRBD1 (5 bases). V lost 1 base and J lost 8, with 11 bases in between. The CDR3 contains 14 residues. Germline CDR1 SGHVS, CDR2 FQNEAQ.

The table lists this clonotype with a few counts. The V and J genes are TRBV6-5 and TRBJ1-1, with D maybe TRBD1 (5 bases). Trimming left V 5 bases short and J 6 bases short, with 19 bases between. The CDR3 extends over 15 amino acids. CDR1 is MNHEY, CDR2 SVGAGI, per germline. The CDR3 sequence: CASSPLGEGLSEAFF. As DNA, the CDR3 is TGTGCCAGCAGTCCGCTGGGGGAGGGCTTGTCTGAAGCTTTCTTT.

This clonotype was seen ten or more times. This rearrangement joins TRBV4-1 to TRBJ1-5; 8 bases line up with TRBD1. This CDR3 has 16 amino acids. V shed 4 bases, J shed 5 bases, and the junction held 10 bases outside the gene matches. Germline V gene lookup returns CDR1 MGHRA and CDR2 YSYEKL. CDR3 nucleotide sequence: TGCGCCAGCAGCCTAGGGCAGGGGGCCTCTGATCAGCCCCAGCATTTT. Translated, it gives CASSLGQGASDQPQHF.

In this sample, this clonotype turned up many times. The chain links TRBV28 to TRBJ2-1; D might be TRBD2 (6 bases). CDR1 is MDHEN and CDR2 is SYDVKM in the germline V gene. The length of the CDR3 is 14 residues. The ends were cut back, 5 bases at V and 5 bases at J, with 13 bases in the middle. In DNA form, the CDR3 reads TGTGCCAGCAGTCGGATAGCGGAAAACAATGAGCAGTTCTTC. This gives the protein CASSRIAENNEQFF.

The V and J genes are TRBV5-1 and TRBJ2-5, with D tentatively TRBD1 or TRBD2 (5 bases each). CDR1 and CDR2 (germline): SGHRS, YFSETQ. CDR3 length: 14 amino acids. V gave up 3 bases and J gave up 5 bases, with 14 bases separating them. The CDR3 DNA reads TGCGCCAGCAGCTGGGGACGACTCTTGGAGACCCAGTACTTC. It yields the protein CASSWGRLLETQYF.

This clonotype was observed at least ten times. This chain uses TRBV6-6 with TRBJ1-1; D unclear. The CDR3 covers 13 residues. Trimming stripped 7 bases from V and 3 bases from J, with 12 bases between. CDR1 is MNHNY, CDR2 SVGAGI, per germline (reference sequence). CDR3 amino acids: CASNRGLDTEAFF. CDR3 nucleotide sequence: TGTGCCAGCAACCGTGGGTTGGACACTGAAGCTTTCTTT.

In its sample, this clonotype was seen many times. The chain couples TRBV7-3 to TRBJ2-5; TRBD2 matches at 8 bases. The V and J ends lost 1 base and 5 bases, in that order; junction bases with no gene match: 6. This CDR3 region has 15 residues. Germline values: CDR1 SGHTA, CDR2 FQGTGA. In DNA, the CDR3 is TGTGCCAGCAGCTTAATTAGCGGGGTCGGCGAGACCCAGTACTTC. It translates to CASSLISGVGETQYF.

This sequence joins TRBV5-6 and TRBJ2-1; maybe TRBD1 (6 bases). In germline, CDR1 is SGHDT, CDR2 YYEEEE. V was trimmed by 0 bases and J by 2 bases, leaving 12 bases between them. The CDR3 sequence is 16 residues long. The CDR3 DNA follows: TGTGCCAGCAGCTTGGGAGGACAGCTTGCCTACAATGAGCAGTTCTTC. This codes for CASSLGGQLAYNEQFF.

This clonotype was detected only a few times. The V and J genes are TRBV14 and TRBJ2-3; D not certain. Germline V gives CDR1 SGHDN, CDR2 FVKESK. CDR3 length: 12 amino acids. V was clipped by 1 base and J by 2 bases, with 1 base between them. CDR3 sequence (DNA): TGTGCCAGCAGCCAAGCCACAGATACGCAGTATTTT. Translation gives CASSQATDTQYF.

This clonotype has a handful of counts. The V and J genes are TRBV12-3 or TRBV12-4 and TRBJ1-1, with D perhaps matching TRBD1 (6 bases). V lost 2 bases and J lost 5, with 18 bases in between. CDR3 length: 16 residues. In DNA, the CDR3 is TGTGCCAGCAGTTTACGGCTAGGGGGGTGGGGGACTGAAGCTTTCTTT. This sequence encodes CASSLRLGGWGTEAFF.

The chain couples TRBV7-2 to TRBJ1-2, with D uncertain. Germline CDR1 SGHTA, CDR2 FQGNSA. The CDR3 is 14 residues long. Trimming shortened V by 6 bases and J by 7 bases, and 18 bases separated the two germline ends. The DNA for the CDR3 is TGTGCCAGCAGAAAAAGAGGGAGGGATGGTGGCTACACCTTC. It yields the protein CASRKRGRDGGYTF.

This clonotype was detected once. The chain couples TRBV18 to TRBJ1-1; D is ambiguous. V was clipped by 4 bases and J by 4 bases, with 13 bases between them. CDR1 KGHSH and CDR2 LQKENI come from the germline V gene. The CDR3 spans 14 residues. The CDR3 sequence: CASSLVVGTTEAFF. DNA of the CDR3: TGTGCCAGCTCACTAGTAGTGGGAACCACTGAAGCTTTCTTT.

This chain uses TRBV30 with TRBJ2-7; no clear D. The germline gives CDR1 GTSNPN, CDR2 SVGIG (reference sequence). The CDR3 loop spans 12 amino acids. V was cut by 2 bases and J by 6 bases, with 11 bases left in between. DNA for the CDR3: TGTGCCTGGAGTACACCGCTGGGCGAGCAGTACTTC. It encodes CAWSTPLGEQYF.

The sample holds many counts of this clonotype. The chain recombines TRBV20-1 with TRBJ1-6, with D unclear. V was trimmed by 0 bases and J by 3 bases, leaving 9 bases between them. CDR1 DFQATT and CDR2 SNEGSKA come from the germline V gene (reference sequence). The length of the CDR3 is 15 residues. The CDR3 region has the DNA TGCAGTGCTAGAGAGTACAGTCGCTATAATTCACCCCTCCACTTT. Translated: CSAREYSRYNSPLHF.

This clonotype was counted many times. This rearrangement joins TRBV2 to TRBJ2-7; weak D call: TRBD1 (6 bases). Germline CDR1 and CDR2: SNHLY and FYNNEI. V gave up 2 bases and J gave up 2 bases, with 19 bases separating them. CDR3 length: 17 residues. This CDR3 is CASSERAGETRPYEQYF. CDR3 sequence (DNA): TGTGCCAGCAGTGAAAGGGCAGGGGAAACACGTCCCTACGAGCAGTACTTC. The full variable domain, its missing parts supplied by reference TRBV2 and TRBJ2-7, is EPEVTQTPSHQVTQMGQEVILRCVPISNHLYFYWYRQILGQKVEFLVSFYNNEISEKSEIFDDQFSVERPDGSNFTLKIRSTKLEDSAMYFCASSERAGETRPYEQYFGPGTRLTVT.

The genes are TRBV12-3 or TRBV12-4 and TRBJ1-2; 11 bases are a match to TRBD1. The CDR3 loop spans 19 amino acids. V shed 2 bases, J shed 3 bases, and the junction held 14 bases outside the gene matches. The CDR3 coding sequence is TGTGCCAGCAGTTTATATTTTCGGGGACAGGGGGAATCCGACTATGGCTACACCTTC. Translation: CASSLYFRGQGESDYGYTF.